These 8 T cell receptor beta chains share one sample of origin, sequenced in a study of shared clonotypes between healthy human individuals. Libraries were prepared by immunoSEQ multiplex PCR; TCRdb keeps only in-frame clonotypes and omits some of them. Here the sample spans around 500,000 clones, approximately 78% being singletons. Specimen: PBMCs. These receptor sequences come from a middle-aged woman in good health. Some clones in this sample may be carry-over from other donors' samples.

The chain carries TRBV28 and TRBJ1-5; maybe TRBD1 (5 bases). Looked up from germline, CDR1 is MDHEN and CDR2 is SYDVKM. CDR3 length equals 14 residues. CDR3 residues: CVSARPGRDQPQHF. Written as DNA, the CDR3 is TGTGTCTCGGCCAGACCAGGCAGGGATCAGCCCCAGCATTTT.

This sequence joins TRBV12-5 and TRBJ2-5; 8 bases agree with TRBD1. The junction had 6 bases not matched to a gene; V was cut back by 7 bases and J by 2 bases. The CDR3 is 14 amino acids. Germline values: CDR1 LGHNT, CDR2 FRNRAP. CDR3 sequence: CASARGQVQETQYF. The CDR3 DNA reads TGTGCTAGTGCCCGGGGACAGGTTCAAGAGACCCAGTACTTC.

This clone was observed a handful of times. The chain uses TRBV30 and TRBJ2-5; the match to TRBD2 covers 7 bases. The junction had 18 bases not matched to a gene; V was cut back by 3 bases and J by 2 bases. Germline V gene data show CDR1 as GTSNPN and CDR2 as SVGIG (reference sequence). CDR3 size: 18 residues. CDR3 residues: CAWSRKDLPGLPQETQYF. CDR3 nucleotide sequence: TGTGCCTGGAGCCGAAAAGACCTGCCGGGACTACCACAAGAGACCCAGTACTTC.

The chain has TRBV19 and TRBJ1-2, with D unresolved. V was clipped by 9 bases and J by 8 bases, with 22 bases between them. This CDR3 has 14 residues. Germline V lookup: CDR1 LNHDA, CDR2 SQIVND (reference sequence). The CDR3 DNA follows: TGTGCCAGCTTCCGCGGCGCCGCTTCGGGAGGCTACACCTTC. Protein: CASFRGAASGGYTF.

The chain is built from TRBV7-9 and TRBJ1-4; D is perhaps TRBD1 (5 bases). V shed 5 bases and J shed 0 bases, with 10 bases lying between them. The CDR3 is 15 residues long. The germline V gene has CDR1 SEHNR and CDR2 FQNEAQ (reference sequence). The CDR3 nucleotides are TGTGCCAGCAGCGCCGGGGCCGCAACTAATGAAAAACTGTTTTTT. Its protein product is CASSAGAATNEKLFF.

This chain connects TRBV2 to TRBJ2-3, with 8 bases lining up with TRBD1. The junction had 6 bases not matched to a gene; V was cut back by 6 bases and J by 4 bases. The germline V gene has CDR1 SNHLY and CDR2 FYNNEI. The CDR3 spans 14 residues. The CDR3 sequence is CASRAAGGADTQYF. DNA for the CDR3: TGTGCCAGCAGGGCGGCAGGGGGCGCAGATACGCAGTATTTT.

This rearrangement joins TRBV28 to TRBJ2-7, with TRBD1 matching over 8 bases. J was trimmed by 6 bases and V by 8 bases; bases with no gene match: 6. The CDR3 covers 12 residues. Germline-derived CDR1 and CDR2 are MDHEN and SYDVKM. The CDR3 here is CASGGQGFEQYF. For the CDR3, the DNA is TGTGCCAGCGGAGGACAGGGCTTCGAGCAGTACTTC.

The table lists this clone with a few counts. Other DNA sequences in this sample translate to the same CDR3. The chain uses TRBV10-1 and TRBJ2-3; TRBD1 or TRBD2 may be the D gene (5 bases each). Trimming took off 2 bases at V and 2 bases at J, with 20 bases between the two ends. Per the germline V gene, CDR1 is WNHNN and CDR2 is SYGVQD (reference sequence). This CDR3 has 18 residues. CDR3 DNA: TGCGCCAGCAGTGAGGGGGGAGCGGAGGTCGGGGACACAGATACGCAGTATTTT. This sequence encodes CASSEGGAEVGDTDTQYF.